The text below deals with one TCR beta chain. Antigen specificity is unknown. Relative to the germline gene, one junction end is altered; a read error may explain this. These data are taken from a study of shared clonotypes between healthy human individuals. The protocol was immunoSEQ multiplex PCR, while the TCRdb copy is restricted to in-frame clones and leaves out a portion. Here the sample spans roughly 2.6 million clones, over 85% being singletons. Study observations and caveats: Naive subsets usually exceeded memory subsets in estimated richness.

Germline values: CDR1 SSHAT, CDR2 FNYEAQ (reference sequence). This CDR3 has 16 amino acids. The genes are TRBV7-7 and TRBJ2-3, with 14 bases matching TRBD2. The receptor comes from a man aged 18 to 30 in good health. The sample was naive CD4+ T cells sorted from blood. The subset is: CD45RA+ positively selected. CDR3 DNA sequence: TGTGCTAGCAGCCAGGGGACTAGCGGGAGTGCAGATACGCAGTATTTT. Protein product: CASSQGTSGSADTQYF.